This T cell receptor (beta chain) derives from a study of blood T cell repertoires in COVID-19. Study-level background: Acute and convalescent COVID-19 specimens originated in the United States, Italy and Spain. PBMCs, B-cell-depleted T cells, or T cells provided the cDNA or gDNA that made up the material.

The CDR3 loop spans 14 amino acids. The V and J ends lost 2 bases and 5 bases respectively, with 12 bases between them. Germline lookup yields CDR1 MNHEY and CDR2 SMNVEV (reference sequence). Original handling: From reference gene primer amplification, estimates of nucleated cell counts were derived. Sequenced by immunoSEQ multiplex PCR; TCRdb stores in-frame clones only, minus some. The V and J calls and the clone size are those of that table, but D and trimming were determined from the DNA. This table has approximately 110,000 clones, around 90% appearing once. In its sample, this clone was seen once.

This clonotype was obtained from a woman in her fifties or sixties with acute or convalescent COVID-19. The source material was peripheral blood. The V gene is TRBV27, the J gene TRBJ1-1; possible D gene TRBD1, 5 bases. DNA of the CDR3: TGTGCCAGCAGTTTAAGGCAGGGTGGGACTGAAGCTTTCTTT. Its protein is CASSLRQGGTEAFF.